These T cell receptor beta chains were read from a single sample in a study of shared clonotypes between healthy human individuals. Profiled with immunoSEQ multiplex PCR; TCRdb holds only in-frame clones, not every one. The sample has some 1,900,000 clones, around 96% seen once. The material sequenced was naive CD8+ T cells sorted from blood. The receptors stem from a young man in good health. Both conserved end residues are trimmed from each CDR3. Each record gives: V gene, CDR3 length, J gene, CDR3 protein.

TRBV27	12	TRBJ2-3	ASSPGLAADTQY
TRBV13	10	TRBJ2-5	ASSTPSETQY
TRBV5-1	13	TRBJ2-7	ASSPRQVNDYEQY
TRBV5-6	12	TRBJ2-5	ASSSSGWEETQY
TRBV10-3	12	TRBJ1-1	ASRIVGGTTEAF
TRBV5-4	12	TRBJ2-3	ASSGGSGTDTQY
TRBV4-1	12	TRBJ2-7	ASSGDFVPYEQY
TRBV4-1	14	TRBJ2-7	ASSQASGTSVYEQY
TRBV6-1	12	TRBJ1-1	ASQDWTGRNEAF
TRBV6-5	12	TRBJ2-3	ASSYTAGVDTQY
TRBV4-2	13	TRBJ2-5	ASSQVVGGGETQY
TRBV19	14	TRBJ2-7	ASSIGIQGASYEQY
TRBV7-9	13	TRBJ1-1	ASSLAQGINTEAF
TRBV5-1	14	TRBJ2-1	ASSLVWGTQYNEQF
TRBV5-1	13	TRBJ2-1	ASSFTTSGQGEQF
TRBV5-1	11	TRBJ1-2	ASSWTGNYGYT